This is a list of T cell receptor beta chains from one sample in a study of human thymus T cells. Clones were sequenced by immunoSEQ multiplex PCR, and TCRdb holds only the in-frame ones, with some missing. The sample holds about 120,000 clones; over 85% are singletons and the top ten take 0.02% to 0.03%. Specimen: thymus tissue. The receptors were sampled from a boy younger than two with a congenital heart defect but otherwise immunologically healthy. CDR3s include the opening cysteine and the closing phenylalanine or tryptophan. A D gene is named only where the DNA matches it firmly. The size field is filled for only some rows; it gives once, few, many or a size class.

v_call	j_call	d_call	clone_size	cdr3_nt	cdr3_aa
TRBV19	TRBJ1-5	TRBD1	.	TGTGCCACCCGGGACAGGGACCATCAGCCCCAGCATTTT	CATRDRDHQPQHF
TRBV6-5	TRBJ1-5	.	.	TGTGCCAGCAGTTACTCAGCTGGGGGGCCCCAGCATTTT	CASSYSAGGPQHF
TRBV28	TRBJ2-7	.	.	TGTGCCAGCAGTTTGCCAGGGGGGGGCGACGAGCAGTACTTC	CASSLPGGGDEQYF
TRBV4-3	TRBJ1-1	.	.	TGCGCCAGCAGCCAAGTTGGTCCGAGGAACACTGAAGCTTTCTTT	CASSQVGPRNTEAFF
TRBV11-3	TRBJ2-3	.	.	TGTGCCAGCAGCCGGGACATTTCTAGCACAGATACGCAGTATTTT	CASSRDISSTDTQYF
TRBV29-1	TRBJ1-2	.	.	TGCAGCGTTGAAGAAGACGACTGGAGGGGCTATGGCTACACCTTC	CSVEEDDWRGYGYTF
TRBV5-1	TRBJ1-1	.	few	TGCGCCAGCAGCTCCCATTATTCGACGGAAAGAGCTTTCTTT	CASSSHYSTERAFF
TRBV28	TRBJ1-6	.	.	TGTGCCAGCAGTTTTAATAATTCACCCCTCCACTTT	CASSFNNSPLHF
TRBV27	TRBJ2-1	TRBD2	.	TGTGCCAGCAGTACATGGACTAGCGGGGGGAAGTGTGAACCGTTCTTC	CASSTWTSGGKCEPFF
TRBV4-2	TRBJ2-5	TRBD2	.	TGTGCCAGCAGCCAGCCCTCACTAGCGTCCGAGGAGACCCAGTACTTC	CASSQPSLASEETQYF
TRBV5-4	TRBJ2-7	.	.	TGTGCCAGCAGCTTGGCCGGCGGGGACTGCTCTGAGCAGTACTTC	CASSLAGGDCSEQYF
TRBV28	TRBJ2-5	.	.	TGTGCCAGCAAGAAGTATATCCAAGAGACCCAGTACTTC	CASKKYIQETQYF
TRBV6-5	TRBJ1-5	.	.	TGTGCCAGCAGTTACTCCGGCCAGGGGAGCAATCAGCCCCAGCATTTT	CASSYSGQGSNQPQHF
TRBV4-1	TRBJ2-1	TRBD2	.	TGCGCCAGCAGCCTAGGGACTAGCAAGTACAATGAGCAGTTCTTC	CASSLGTSKYNEQFF
TRBV30	TRBJ1-2	TRBD1	.	TGTGCCTGGGTTATGCCGGGACAGATCTATGGCTACACCTTC	CAWVMPGQIYGYTF
TRBV4-2	TRBJ1-2	.	few	TGTGCCAGCAGCCAAGGGCAGGGAGAAGGCTACACCTTC	CASSQGQGEGYTF
TRBV2	TRBJ1-2	.	once	TGTGCCAGCAGTCAGGACAGTACCCCTGGCTACACCTTC	CASSQDSTPGYTF
TRBV19	TRBJ1-5	.	.	TGTGCGAGCAAGTGGGGAAAGGATCAGCCCCAGCATTTT	CASKWGKDQPQHF
TRBV18	TRBJ1-5	TRBD1	.	TGTGCCAGCTCACCAAACCCCGCGGAACCTACAGGGGTTTATAGCAATCAGCCCCAGCATTTT	CASSPNPAEPTGVYSNQPQHF
TRBV4-1	TRBJ2-2	.	.	TGCGCCAGCAGCCCGTTCCACGGTGGGGTGCAGAACACCGGGGAGCTGTTTTTT	CASSPFHGGVQNTGELFF
TRBV19	TRBJ1-1	.	few	TGTGCCAGTAGTGTACGGACGGGGAACACTGAAGCTTTCTTT	CASSVRTGNTEAFF
TRBV18	TRBJ2-4	.	.	TGTGCCAGCTCACCCGTGGTAGCCAAAAACATTCAGTACTTC	CASSPVVAKNIQYF
TRBV7-2	TRBJ1-2	TRBD1	.	TGTGCCAGCAGCTTCCTACAGGGGGCGCGCAATGGCTACACCTTC	CASSFLQGARNGYTF
TRBV27	TRBJ1-6	.	.	TGTGCCAGCAGTTCCCTCGGGGGGTCCTATAATTCACCCCTCCACTTT	CASSSLGGSYNSPLHF
TRBV27	TRBJ2-1	TRBD2	.	TGTGCCAGCAGTCCCCGCCTAGCGGGGGGGTATAATGAGCAGTTCTTC	CASSPRLAGGYNEQFF
TRBV4-3	TRBJ1-2	.	.	TGCGCCAGCAGCCAAGGGACTCCCTATGGCTACACCTTC	CASSQGTPYGYTF
TRBV5-6	TRBJ2-5	.	.	TGTGCCAGCAGCCCGTTCTCGGGAGGCGGCCGACAGGAAGAGACCCAGTACTTC	CASSPFSGGGRQEETQYF
TRBV7-3	TRBJ2-7	TRBD1	once	TGTGCCAGCAGCCGGAGAGGGGGCAGGGGCGACGAGCAGTACTTC	CASSRRGGRGDEQYF
TRBV19	TRBJ1-1	TRBD1	.	TGTGCCAGCGCTCTAGGGGCAGGGGGAAGTTGGAACACTGAAGCTTTCTTT	CASALGAGGSWNTEAFF
TRBV12-1	TRBJ2-2	.	.	TGTGCCAGCAGCTTTGCGCCGACAACTAACACCGGGGAGCTGTTTTTT	CASSFAPTTNTGELFF
TRBV6-1	TRBJ2-5	TRBD2	.	TGTGCCAGCAGTGCTCAGCGGGGGGGCGGTCTAGAGACCCAGTACTTC	CASSAQRGGGLETQYF
TRBV5-1	TRBJ1-1	.	.	TGCGCCAGCAGCTCGCGGGGAGGAATGAACACTGAAGCTTTCTTT	CASSSRGGMNTEAFF
TRBV6-4	TRBJ2-1	.	.	TGTGCCAGCCTGATCTTTAGCGGAAGGGACCATGCCAGCTCCTACAATGAGCAGTTCTTC	CASLIFSGRDHASSYNEQFF
TRBV5-4	TRBJ1-3	.	.	TGTGCCAGCAGCTTCAGGGACGGCACCATATATTTT	CASSFRDGTIYF
TRBV28	TRBJ2-2	.	.	TGTGCCAGCAGTTTTTTAGGGGGGGCCCCCGGGGAGCTGTTTTTT	CASSFLGGAPGELFF
TRBV6-4	TRBJ2-3	TRBD2	.	TGTGCCAGCAGTGACAATAGCGGGGGGGACACAGATACGCAGTATTTT	CASSDNSGGDTDTQYF
TRBV18	TRBJ2-5	.	once	TGTGCCAGCTCACCGCCTAAAGAGACCCAGTACTTC	CASSPPKETQYF
TRBV7-2	TRBJ2-1	TRBD1	.	TGTGCCAGCAGCTTCGGGGACAGGGGTAGTGAGCAGTTCTTC	CASSFGDRGSEQFF
TRBV6-1	TRBJ1-5	.	.	TGTGCCAGCAGTTCAGGGGCCCCCAGCAATCAGCCCCAGCATTTT	CASSSGAPSNQPQHF
TRBV5-1	TRBJ2-3	.	.	TGCGCCAGCAGCCCAGCCGGACAAGGGCACACAGATACGCAGTATTTT	CASSPAGQGHTDTQYF
TRBV7-9	TRBJ2-3	TRBD1	.	TGTGCCAGCAGCTATGGGACAGCCTTTACAGATACGCAGTATTTT	CASSYGTAFTDTQYF
TRBV5-1	TRBJ2-3	TRBD2	.	TGCGCCAGCAGCTTGGCGAGACTAGCACCAGATACGCAGTATTTT	CASSLARLAPDTQYF
TRBV7-9	TRBJ1-4	TRBD1	.	TGTGCCAGCAGCTCCACAGGGGGTTGGGCATTGGCTAATGAAAAACTGTTTTTT	CASSSTGGWALANEKLFF
TRBV5-4	TRBJ2-3	.	.	TGTGCCAGCAGCTTGTTACCGGGACGTAACACAGATACGCAGTATTTT	CASSLLPGRNTDTQYF
TRBV11-2	TRBJ2-5	.	.	TGTGCCAGCAGCTTGAATTGGGAAGAGACCCAGTACTTC	CASSLNWEETQYF
TRBV10-3	TRBJ1-1	TRBD1	.	TGTGCCATCAGTGGGCACCGGGACAGGTGGAACACTGAAGCTTTCTTT	CAISGHRDRWNTEAFF
TRBV11-2	TRBJ1-1	.	.	TGTGCCAGCAGCTTCCCCCCCATGAACACTGAAGCTTTCTTT	CASSFPPMNTEAFF
TRBV27	TRBJ2-7	TRBD1	.	TGTGCCAGCAGGGACAGGGGGAGCGAGCAGTACTTC	CASRDRGSEQYF
TRBV30	TRBJ2-5	.	.	TGTGCCTGGAGTGTGAAGGGCGGGGTCGGCGGGACCCAGTACTTC	CAWSVKGGVGGTQYF
TRBV7-9	TRBJ2-3	.	.	TGTGCCAGCAGCTTAGCAGTTTCGATACAGGGTCGGGGCACAGATACGCAGTATTTT	CASSLAVSIQGRGTDTQYF
TRBV29-1	TRBJ1-2	.	.	TGCAGCGTGGCGGGCAGCGACTATGGCTACACCTTC	CSVAGSDYGYTF
TRBV7-9	TRBJ2-5	TRBD2	.	TGTGCCAGCAGCTGCCTCCGGGCTAGCGGCCAAGAGACCCAGTACTTC	CASSCLRASGQETQYF
TRBV9	TRBJ2-3	TRBD2	.	TGTGCCAGCAGCGGTAGCGGGGGGCCCCCAACAGATACGCAGTATTTT	CASSGSGGPPTDTQYF
TRBV30	TRBJ1-5	.	.	TGTGCCTGGAGTTCGACAGCCAATTATAGCAATCAGCCCCAGCATTTT	CAWSSTANYSNQPQHF